These 17 T cell receptor beta chains share one sample of origin, sequenced in a study of CD8 T cells in ankylosing spondylitis (dated by TCRdb to about 2017). To prepare the library, 5' RACE was applied. The reads were generated on an Illumina HiSeq 2500. In-frame beta chains were kept once TCRdb had trimmed the public reads at Q25 with fastp and called clones with MiXCR. Rows merge per CDR3 protein into single entries with the most common DNA and genes. The sample data list fewer than 550,000 distinct CDR3 sequences, and about 5.2% of these were observed just once. Clones ranked in the top ten supply approximately 4% of the sample. Their cognate antigens are unknown. General findings and caveats noted by the study authors: A TCR beta motif made up of eight highly homologous amino acid variants appeared to be characteristic of blood from ankylosing spondylitis patients.

What was sequenced was blood, either unsorted or a sorted T cell fraction (not recorded which). These receptors were taken from a male donor with ankylosing spondylitis.

The V and J genes are TRBV5-1 and TRBJ1-4; D uncertain. Germline lookup yields CDR1 SGHRS and CDR2 YFSETQ. V shed 1 base and J shed 7 bases, with 14 bases lying between them. The CDR3 sequence is 15 residues long. Here the CDR3 reads CASSLTVGLSEKLFF. CDR3 nucleotides: TGCGCCAGCAGCTTGACCGTCGGGCTCTCTGAAAAACTGTTTTTT.

Turning to this clonotype: At one end the junction does not follow the germline gene, possibly because of a read error. The chain has TRBV20-1 and TRBJ2-7, with a possible D match to TRBD1 (6 bases). From germline, CDR1 is DFQATT and CDR2 SNEGSKA (reference sequence). The CDR3 spans 13 residues. The DNA of the CDR3 is TGCAGTGCCGAGGGGCAGGGGCGCTTGGGCCGCCACTTC. Its protein is CSAEGQGRLGRHF.

This clonotype was observed many times. This sequence joins TRBV3-1 and TRBJ2-5; 11 positions match TRBD2. CDR1 is LGHDT, CDR2 YNNKEL, per germline (reference sequence). This CDR3 spans 14 amino acids. V dropped 7 bases and J dropped 7; count of bases not matched to a gene: 8. The CDR3 nucleotides are TGTGCCAGCACTAGACTAGCGGGGAAGGGGACCCAGTACTTC. This sequence encodes CASTRLAGKGTQYF.

The sample holds a few counts of this clonotype. The chain uses TRBV3-1 and TRBJ1-2; TRBD1 agrees at 8 bases. In germline, CDR1 is LGHDT, CDR2 YNNKEL (reference sequence). Trimming cost V 1 base and J 5 bases; bases outside gene matches: 6. The CDR3 is 15 amino acids. CDR3 region: CASSQGAGQVYGYTF. CDR3 nucleotides: TGTGCCAGCAGCCAAGGAGCGGGACAGGTATATGGCTACACCTTC.

The table lists this clonotype with many counts. V gene TRBV14 combines with J gene TRBJ2-7, with D unclear. CDR1 SGHDN and CDR2 FVKESK come from the germline V gene. V was trimmed by 4 bases and J by 5 bases, leaving 18 bases between them. CDR3 length: 15 residues. CDR3: CASSPTVIRSDEQYF. DNA for the CDR3: TGTGCCAGCAGCCCGACCGTTATCCGTTCGGACGAGCAGTACTTC.

Many counts were recorded for this clonotype. This sequence joins TRBV20-1 and TRBJ1-2, with D uncertain. The V end was cut by 1 base, the J end by 4 bases, with 13 bases between. This CDR3 is 14 amino acids long. CDR1 is DFQATT and CDR2 is SNEGSKA in the germline V gene (reference sequence). CDR3 DNA sequence: TGCAGTGCTAGAGTTCCCCGCATTTTCTATGGCTACACCTTC. Translation: CSARVPRIFYGYTF.

This clonotype was counted at least ten times. This sequence joins TRBV20-1 and TRBJ1-5, with D tentatively TRBD1 (5 bases). This CDR3 has 14 residues. Trimming shortened V by 1 base and J by 3 bases, and 10 bases separated the two germline ends. Germline V gene lookup returns CDR1 DFQATT and CDR2 SNEGSKA (reference sequence). The CDR3 protein is CSARVGTYNQPQHF. The CDR3 DNA follows: TGCAGTGCTAGAGTTGGGACTTACAATCAGCCCCAGCATTTT.

This clonotype was counted ten times or more. The chain combines TRBV6-5 with TRBJ2-5, with no clear D. The V end lost 7 bases, the J end lost 1 base, and 13 bases lay between the germline ends. This CDR3 comprises 14 residues. Germline V lookup: CDR1 MNHEY, CDR2 SVGAGI. In nucleotides, the CDR3 is TGTGCCAGCAAGTTACATCGGAGCCAAGAGACCCAGTACTTC. As protein: CASKLHRSQETQYF.

This clonotype was observed many times. V gene TRBV5-5 combines with J gene TRBJ1-1, with D hard to call. CDR3 length: 16 residues. The germline CDR1 and CDR2 sequences are SGHKS and YYEKEE (reference sequence). The V end was cut by 3 bases, the J end by 0 bases, with 15 bases between. The CDR3 nucleotides are TGTGCCAGCAGCTATACACCATTCAACATGAACACTGAAGCTTTCTTT. It specifies CASSYTPFNMNTEAFF.

This clonotype appeared many times. V is TRBV5-1 and J is TRBJ2-1, with D possibly matching TRBD2 (5 bases). V was shortened by 6 bases and J by 6 bases, with 13 bases between the two germline ends. The CDR3 sequence is 13 residues long. Germline CDR1 reads SGHRS; CDR2 reads YFSETQ. In nucleotides, the CDR3 is TGCGCCAGCACAAACCGGGATGGCAATGAGCAGTTCTTC. It translates to CASTNRDGNEQFF.

At least ten counts were recorded for this clonotype. The chain employs TRBV6-6 and TRBJ1-5, with a possible D match to TRBD1 (6 bases). Trimming cost V 6 bases and J 5 bases, with 11 bases left between them. Germline assignment: CDR1 MNHNY and CDR2 SVGAGI (reference sequence). This CDR3 has 13 residues. The CDR3 protein is CASRHRVDQPQHF. CDR3 sequence (DNA): TGTGCCAGCAGACACAGGGTGGATCAGCCCCAGCATTTT.

This clonotype was seen ten or more times. This chain links TRBV20-1 with TRBJ1-2; no definite D call. Trimming removed 0 bases at V and 6 bases at J, with 11 bases between. Germline V gene data show CDR1 as DFQATT and CDR2 as SNEGSKA (reference sequence). CDR3 length: 13 amino acids. In DNA, the CDR3 is TGCAGTGCTAGAGATCCCCTCCTCGATGGCTACACCTTC. This sequence encodes CSARDPLLDGYTF.

Ten or more counts support this clonotype. The gene calls are TRBV7-2 and TRBJ2-7; D perhaps matches TRBD2 (6 bases). The CDR3 runs 13 residues. V lost 3 bases and J 5 bases, leaving 11 bases between the germline ends. Germline CDR1 reads SGHTA; CDR2 reads FQGNSA. DNA of the CDR3: TGTGCCAGCAGCTTCAGGGACTTCGACGAGCAGTACTTC. Translation: CASSFRDFDEQYF.

Many counts were recorded for this clonotype. This chain connects TRBV28 to TRBJ1-2; 7 bases fit TRBD1. Germline CDR1 reads MDHEN; CDR2 reads SYDVKM. V lost 7 bases, J lost 0 bases, and 17 bases stayed unmatched. The CDR3 extends over 18 amino acids. Here the CDR3 DNA reads TGTGCCAGCACAACGACAGGGCCCCTTCCCAAAGCTAACTATGGCTACACCTTC. Its translation: CASTTTGPLPKANYGYTF.

This clonotype was seen ten or more times. V usage is TRBV4-3 and J usage is TRBJ1-1; D remains unclear. The germline V gene has CDR1 LGHNA and CDR2 YSLEER. The CDR3 runs 15 residues. V shed 0 bases and J shed 7 bases, with 15 bases lying between them. CDR3 DNA sequence: TGCGCCAGCAGCCAAGATTCCCTAACGCAGAGTGAAGCTTTCTTT. Residues: CASSQDSLTQSEAFF.

This clonotype was found many times. The chain links TRBV24-1 to TRBJ2-5; 7 positions agree with TRBD2. Germline CDR1 reads KGHDR; CDR2 reads SFDVKD. J was trimmed by 4 bases and V by 0 bases; bases with no gene match: 16. The CDR3 covers 19 residues. The CDR3 DNA reads TGTGCCACCAGTGATTTGCAAGGTGGGAGGGCCGGTATGGGAGAGACCCAGTACTTC. Its protein is CATSDLQGGRAGMGETQYF.

At least ten counts were recorded for this clonotype. The V gene is TRBV9, the J gene TRBJ2-5, with no clear D. Germline CDR1 reads SGDLS; CDR2 reads YYNGEE. CDR3 length equals 14 residues. V shed 0 bases and J shed 1 base, with 7 bases lying between them. CDR3 coding DNA: TGTGCCAGCAGCGTAGGAGGCTTCCAAGAGACCCAGTACTTC. Translation: CASSVGGFQETQYF.